This T cell receptor beta chain was sequenced during a study of identical twins. This clonotype was seen a handful of times. The antigen remains unidentified. CDR1 is ENHRY, CDR2 SYGVKD, per germline. This CDR3 has 14 residues. The ends were cut back, 1 base at V and 6 bases at J, with 12 bases in the middle. TCRdb analysed the 5' RACE reads with MiXCR anew, one entry per CDR3 protein. The sample has under 450,000 distinct CDR3 sequences, less than 20% seen once. Notes on the study in general: Instead of following the same donors, the conclusions were based on cross-sectional statistical analysis.

All donors were healthy, and all were Caucasian. This sequence joins TRBV10-3 and TRBJ1-2; D is unclear. The source of this sequence is a man aged 50 to 59 in good health. Material for sequencing was naive T cells sorted from blood. CDR3 amino acids: CAISELLSGNGYTF. The CDR3 DNA reads TGTGCCATCAGTGAGTTGTTGTCCGGAAATGGCTACACCTTC.